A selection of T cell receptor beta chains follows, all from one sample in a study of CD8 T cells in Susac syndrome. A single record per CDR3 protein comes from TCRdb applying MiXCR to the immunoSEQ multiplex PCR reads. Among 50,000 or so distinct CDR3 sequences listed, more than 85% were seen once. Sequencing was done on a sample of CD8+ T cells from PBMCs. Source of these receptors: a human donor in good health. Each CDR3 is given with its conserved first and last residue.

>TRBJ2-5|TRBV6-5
CASSILAGGGETQYF
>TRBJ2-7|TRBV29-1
CSVLARSSYEQYF
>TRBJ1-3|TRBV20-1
CSATGPISGNTIYF
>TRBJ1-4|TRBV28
CASSPLGGNEKLFF
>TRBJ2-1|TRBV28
CASTLGQGPYNEQFF
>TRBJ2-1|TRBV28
CASSLMNLGNEQFF
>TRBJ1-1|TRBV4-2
CASSRTGTGVTEAFF
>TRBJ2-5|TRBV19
CASSPGPKETQYF
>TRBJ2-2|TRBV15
CATSSRDRAPGELFF
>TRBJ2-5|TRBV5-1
CASSWLPGTSGSPQETQYF
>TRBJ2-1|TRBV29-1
CSVGRGLEQFF
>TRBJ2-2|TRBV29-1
CSVIENTGELFF
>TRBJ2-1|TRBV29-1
CSVVDRGEQFF
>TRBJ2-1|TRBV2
CASTDGRSYNEQFF
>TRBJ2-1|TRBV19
CASSIGQSSYNEQFF
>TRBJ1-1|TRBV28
CASSLGDRGRGTEAFF
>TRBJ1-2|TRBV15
CATSPLGADYYGYTF
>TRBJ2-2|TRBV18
CASSPSAAAGVLTGELFF
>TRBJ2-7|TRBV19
CASSMGTGPYEQYF
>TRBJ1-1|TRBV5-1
CASSRGQGDTEAFF
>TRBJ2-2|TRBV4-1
CASSHAEIRELFF
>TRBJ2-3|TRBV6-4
CASSDRQDTDTQYF
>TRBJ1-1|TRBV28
CASSWDSYTEAFF
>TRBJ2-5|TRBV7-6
CASSSLGPPAETQYF
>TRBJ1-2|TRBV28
CASRDQDAYGYTF
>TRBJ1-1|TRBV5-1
CASSLARATEAFF
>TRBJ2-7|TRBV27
CASSLAGSSYEQYF
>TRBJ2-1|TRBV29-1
CSVESRGVGEQFF
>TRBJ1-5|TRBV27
CASSSGQTGQPQHF
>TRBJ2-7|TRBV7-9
CASSLLTEVYEQYF
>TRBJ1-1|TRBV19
CASSTGSVAEAFF
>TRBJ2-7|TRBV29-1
CSVEDRRSSSYEQYF
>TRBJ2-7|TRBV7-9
CASSPPGQGTYEQYF
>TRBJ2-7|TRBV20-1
CSARDLAGSYEQCF
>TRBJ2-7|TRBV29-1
CSVVGEFDEQYF
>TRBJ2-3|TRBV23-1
CASSLGRGKDTQYF
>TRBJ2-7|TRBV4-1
CASSQETDLYEQYF
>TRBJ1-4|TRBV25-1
CASSEWGTGGHEKLFF
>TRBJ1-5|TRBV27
CASSSKGTGDQPQHF
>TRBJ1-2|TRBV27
CASSLSAGGGYTF
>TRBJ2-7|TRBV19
CASSDRDRGYEQYF
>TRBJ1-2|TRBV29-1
CSVLSSLEYGYTF
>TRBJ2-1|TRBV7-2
CASSSPEGRVVNEQFF
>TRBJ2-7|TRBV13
CASSGRGTFVAPEQYF
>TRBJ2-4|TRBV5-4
CASSLVSGDAIQYF
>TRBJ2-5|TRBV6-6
CASSYLASGRSETQYF
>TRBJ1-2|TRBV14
CASSPAEGYGYTF
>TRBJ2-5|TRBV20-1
CSARAGTSLGAQYF
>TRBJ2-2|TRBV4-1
CASSQVGTGELFF
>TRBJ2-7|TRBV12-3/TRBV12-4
CASSPDGTSLSYEQYF
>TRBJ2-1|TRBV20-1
CSAPDPSSYNEQFF
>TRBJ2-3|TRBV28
CASSFRASLDTQYF
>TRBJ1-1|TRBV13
CASLMAGAATEAFF
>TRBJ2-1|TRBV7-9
CASSSGGNEQFF
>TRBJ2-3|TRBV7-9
CASSLGLSSTDTQYF
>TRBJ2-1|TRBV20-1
CSADKRGNEQFF
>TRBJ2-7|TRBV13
CASSHRDSYYEQYF
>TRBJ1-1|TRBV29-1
CSVEGQGGTEAFF
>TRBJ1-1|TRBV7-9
CASSFATAEAFF